The sample holds a few counts of the clone carrying this T cell receptor (beta chain). Antigen: not known. V shed 0 bases and J shed 9 bases, with 11 bases lying between them. CDR3 length: 13 residues. Germline V lookup: CDR1 SGHDN, CDR2 FVKESK. The data stem from a study of T cells after yellow fever vaccination. One entry per CDR3 protein results from TCRdb running MiXCR on the 5' RACE reads. Of 250,000 to 300,000 distinct CDR3 sequences listed, 5.2% are singletons. The study, taken as a whole, reports: The bulk population could contribute abundant contaminating clonotypes to FACS-sorted repertoires.

The rearrangement joins TRBV14 to TRBJ1-1, with unresolved D. Sequences were derived from CD4+ T cells sorted from PBMCs, sampled on the day of the yellow fever booster vaccination. This TCR came from a man younger than 35 who received the YFV17D yellow fever vaccine. CDR3 residues: CASSQDWQPKAFF. CDR3 bases: TGTGCCAGCAGCCAAGATTGGCAGCCTAAAGCTTTCTTT. Supplemented by reference TRBV14 and TRBJ1-1, the full variable domain reads EAGVTQFPSHSVIEKGQTVTLRCDPISGHDNLYWYRRVMGKEIKFLLHFVKESKQDESGMPNNRFLAERTGGTYSTLKVQPAELEDSGVYFCASSQDWQPKAFFGQGTRLTVV.